The rows below give T cell receptor beta chains drawn from one sample of a study of shared clonotypes between healthy human individuals. Clones were sequenced by immunoSEQ multiplex PCR, and TCRdb holds only the in-frame ones, with some missing. The sample consists of around 600,000 clones, 85% to 95% of them appearing once. What was sequenced was naive CD8+ T cells sorted from blood. These receptors all stem from a young woman in good health. Both conserved end residues are part of each CDR3. D genes are given only for firm matches. Not all rows give a size; the values are once, few, many and, for expanded clones, a class.

J gene	D gene	clone size	V gene	CDR3 DNA	CDR3 protein
TRBJ1-1	NA	NA	TRBV13	TGTGCCAGCAGCTTGAGGGGCACTGAAGCTTTCTTT	CASSLRGTEAFF
TRBJ2-7	NA	NA	TRBV5-6	TGTGCCAGCAGCTTGGAGGGGGGGCTGGGACACGAGCAGTACTTC	CASSLEGGLGHEQYF
TRBJ1-5	NA	NA	TRBV21-1	TGTGCCAGCAGCAAATACGGCGGAAAAATCAATCAGCCCCAGCATTTT	CASSKYGGKINQPQHF
TRBJ1-1	NA	NA	TRBV28	TGTGCCAGCAGTTGGGAGCCCTATGGCATGAACACTGAAGCTTTCTTT	CASSWEPYGMNTEAFF
TRBJ2-3	NA	NA	TRBV29-1	TGCAGCGTGGAGGACATCGGGGATACGCAGTATTTT	CSVEDIGDTQYF
TRBJ2-7	NA	NA	TRBV6-5	TGTGCCAGCAGTATTGGGGACTCTCGCTACGAGCAGTACTTC	CASSIGDSRYEQYF
TRBJ2-7	NA	NA	TRBV10-3	TGTGCCATCAGTGAGCCAACTAGGTCCTACGAGCAGTACTTC	CAISEPTRSYEQYF
TRBJ2-7	TRBD1	once	TRBV11-2	TGTGCCAGCAGCTCGGGACAGGGCTACGAGCAGTACTTC	CASSSGQGYEQYF
TRBJ1-2	NA	NA	TRBV7-2	TGTGCCAGCAGCTTAGCGGCCCTCCCGGGTGGCTATGGCTACACCTTC	CASSLAALPGGYGYTF
TRBJ1-2	TRBD1	NA	TRBV19	TGTGCCAGTAGTACCGGGACAGGGGGCCTCTATGGCTACACCTTC	CASSTGTGGLYGYTF